Presented here are 13 T cell receptor beta chains from one specimen sequenced in a study of cytomegalovirus exposure and HLA in healthy donors. The study ran its PCR with 60 Vbeta and 13 Jbeta primers. TCRdb's table, derived via immunoSEQ multiplex PCR, lists solely in-frame clones and lacks some. The sample records 60,000 to 85,000 clones, under 80% being singletons. The sample consisted of PBMCs. These TCRs come from a man between 60 and 75 years old in good health and CMV-seropositive.

This clone came up a few times. The chain carries TRBV28 and TRBJ2-1; TRBD2 aligns across 8 bases. Germline V gene lookup returns CDR1 MDHEN and CDR2 SYDVKM. CDR3 length: 16 residues. Trimming at V came to 7 bases and at J to 1 base, leaving 9 bases not matched to a gene. CDR3 nucleotides: TGTGCCAGCATACCTACTAGCGGAGGGTCCTACAATGAGCAGTTCTTC. Its protein product is CASIPTSGGSYNEQFF.

The chain couples TRBV19 to TRBJ2-3; TRBD2 agrees at 14 bases. Per germline, CDR1 LNHDA and CDR2 SQIVND (reference sequence). Losses at the gene ends were 4 bases for V and 6 bases for J; bases not matched to a gene: 3. The CDR3 sequence is 15 residues long. The CDR3 reads CASSTRTSGRDTQYF. CDR3 DNA: TGTGCCAGTAGTACCCGGACTAGCGGGAGGGATACGCAGTATTTT. Based on the CDR3 plus reference TRBV19 and TRBJ2-3, the full variable domain is DGGITQSPKYLFRKEGQNVTLSCEQNLNHDAMYWYRQDPGQGLRLIYYSQIVNDFQKGDIAEGYSVSREKKESFPLTVTSAQKNPTAFYLCASSTRTSGRDTQYFGPGTRLTVL.

This clone was observed a few times. This chain joins TRBV7-9 and TRBJ2-5, with D tentatively TRBD2 (6 bases). CDR3 length: 13 residues. The V and J ends lost 5 bases and 7 bases respectively, with 14 bases between them. Germline V lookup: CDR1 SEHNR, CDR2 FQNEAQ (reference sequence). Here the CDR3 DNA reads TGTGCCAGCAGCCTGACGGGAGACGGGACCCAGTACTTC. This translates into CASSLTGDGTQYF.

The chain links TRBV6-6 to TRBJ1-2, with 9 bases matching TRBD1. Germline assignment: CDR1 MNHNY and CDR2 SVGAGI (reference sequence). With 1 base clipped from V and 8 bases from J, the junction kept 2 bases outside the gene matches. This CDR3 has 13 amino acids. Written as DNA, the CDR3 is TGTGCCAGCAGTTACTATGGACAGGGGGGCTACACCTTC. This codes for CASSYYGQGGYTF.

This clone was observed a handful of times. J is TRBJ2-5 and V is TRBV5-1; D unresolved. Germline-derived CDR1 and CDR2 are SGHRS and YFSETQ. Trimming shortened V by 6 bases and J by 2 bases, and 14 bases separated the two germline ends. CDR3 length: 14 amino acids. The CDR3 reads CASNPAWAQETQYF. DNA for the CDR3: TGCGCCAGCAACCCGGCCTGGGCACAAGAGACCCAGTACTTC.

This clone was found once. This chain links TRBV7-6 with TRBJ2-5, with D tentatively TRBD2 (6 bases). Trimming shortened V by 5 bases and J by 2 bases, and 15 bases separated the two germline ends. The CDR3 runs to 15 residues. The V gene's germline CDR1 is SGHVS and CDR2 FNYEAQ. The CDR3 DNA is TGTGCCAGCAGCCTAGGGACTTTGACTCAAGAGACCCAGTACTTC. Its translation is CASSLGTLTQETQYF.

The chain has TRBV2 and TRBJ2-1, with D possibly TRBD2 on 6 matching bases. Germline V gene lookup returns CDR1 SNHLY and CDR2 FYNNEI. The CDR3 runs to 14 residues. V was clipped by 3 bases and J by 7 bases, with 13 bases between them. The CDR3: CASSDRVGGNEQFF. CDR3 nucleotide sequence: TGTGCCAGCAGTGACAGGGTTGGAGGGAATGAGCAGTTCTTC.

In this sample, this clone turned up once. J is TRBJ2-1 and V is TRBV6-1, with D perhaps matching TRBD2 (6 bases). The CDR3 spans 15 residues. The V end was cut by 8 bases, the J end by 4 bases, with 18 bases between. The V gene's germline CDR1 is MNHNS and CDR2 SASEGT. CDR3: CASFPGATRYNEQFF. For the CDR3, the DNA is TGTGCCAGCTTCCCGGGAGCCACACGTTACAATGAGCAGTTCTTC.

The rearrangement joins TRBV19 to TRBJ2-5; 8 bases are a match to TRBD2. This CDR3 spans 16 amino acids. Losses at the gene ends were 4 bases for V and 5 bases for J; bases not matched to a gene: 12. Germline CDR1 reads LNHDA; CDR2 reads SQIVND (reference sequence). CDR3 nucleotides: TGTGCCAGTAGTACCCTCACCGGGGGGGTGGAGGAGACCCAGTACTTC. It encodes CASSTLTGGVEETQYF.

The table lists this clone with a few counts. V gene TRBV6-6 combines with J gene TRBJ2-3; 13 bases are a match to TRBD2. The germline V gene has CDR1 MNHNY and CDR2 SVGAGI (reference sequence). The CDR3 spans 15 residues. V lost 8 bases to trimming and J lost 1 base; unmatched junction nucleotides: 3. The CDR3 protein is CASSGTSGGTDTQYF. The CDR3 DNA reads as TGTGCCAGCTCCGGGACTAGCGGGGGCACAGATACGCAGTATTTT.

This chain joins TRBV7-6 and TRBJ2-1, with 8 bases lining up with TRBD2. The CDR3 covers 16 residues. The J segment lost 9 bases and the V segment lost 0 bases, leaving 10 bases of the junction unmatched. Germline V lookup: CDR1 SGHVS, CDR2 FNYEAQ. This chain's CDR3 is CASSLASGGLGAEQFF. CDR3 DNA sequence: TGTGCCAGCAGCTTAGCTTCCGGGGGACTAGGAGCTGAGCAGTTCTTC.

In this sample, this clone turned up a few times. V and J are TRBV9 and TRBJ2-2, with 13 bases matching TRBD2. The V gene end was trimmed by 4 bases and the J gene end by 7 bases; junction bases not matched to a gene: 4. This CDR3 has 15 amino acids. Germline V gene lookup returns CDR1 SGDLS and CDR2 YYNGEE. The CDR3 loop reads CASSTSGGAFGELFF. CDR3 nucleotides: TGTGCCAGCAGCACTAGCGGGGGGGCGTTCGGGGAGCTGTTTTTT.

There are a few counts of this clone. The V gene is TRBV11-1, the J gene TRBJ2-1; a weak D match, TRBD1 (5 bases). The length of the CDR3 is 13 residues. In germline, CDR1 is SGHAT, CDR2 FQDESV (reference sequence). V lost 0 bases and J 10 bases, leaving 10 bases between the germline ends. CDR3 loop: CASSLAGRREQFF. The CDR3 DNA reads as TGTGCCAGCAGCTTAGCGGGGCGGAGAGAGCAGTTCTTC.